This TCR beta chain is from a study of T cell repertoires in cytomegalovirus infection. Whole-study context: From public TCR beta signatures came an indication of both CMV infection and matching HLA type. Whole-study findings and limits: The cumulative frequency of public TCR beta families distinguished individuals who carried CMV together with the relevant HLA.

On this clonotype: Its target is unknown.

V lost 4 bases and J lost 6; bases outside the gene matches: 2. This CDR3 contains 15 residues. Germline V lookup: CDR1 SGHNT, CDR2 YYREEE (reference sequence). TCRdb called the reads again in MiXCR, with one record for every CDR3 protein. This sample has almost 500,000 distinct CDR3 sequences, with 11% found just once. The TCR comes from a human donor in good health (CMV status not recorded). Some clones in this sample may be carry-over from other donors' samples. Sequenced input: PBMCs. J is TRBJ1-6 and V is TRBV5-4; 12 bases are shared with TRBD1. The CDR3: CASSGTGGSNSPLHF. CDR3 sequence (DNA): TGTGCCAGCAGCGGGACAGGGGGCAGTAATTCACCCCTCCACTTT.